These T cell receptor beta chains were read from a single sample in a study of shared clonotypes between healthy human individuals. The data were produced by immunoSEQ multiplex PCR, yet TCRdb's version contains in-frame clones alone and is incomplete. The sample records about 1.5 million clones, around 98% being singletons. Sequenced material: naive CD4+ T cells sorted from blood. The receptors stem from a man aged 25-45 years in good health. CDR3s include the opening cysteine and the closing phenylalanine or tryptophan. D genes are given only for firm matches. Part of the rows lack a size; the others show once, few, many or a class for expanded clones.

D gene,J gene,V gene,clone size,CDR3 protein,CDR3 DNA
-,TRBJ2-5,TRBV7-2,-,CASSRNVKETQYF,TGTGCCAGCAGCCGTAATGTCAAGGAGACCCAGTACTTC
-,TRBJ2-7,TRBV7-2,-,CASSLYRDSANEQYF,TGTGCCAGCAGCTTATATCGAGACAGCGCCAACGAGCAGTACTTC
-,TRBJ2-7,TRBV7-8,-,CASSIKGRSYEQYF,TGTGCCAGCAGCATAAAGGGCCGCTCCTACGAGCAGTACTTC
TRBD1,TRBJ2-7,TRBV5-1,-,CASSLVGQGDEQYF,TGCGCCAGCAGCTTGGTTGGACAGGGAGACGAGCAGTACTTC
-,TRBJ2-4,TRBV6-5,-,CASSYRGGAGVNIQYF,TGTGCCAGCAGTTACCGAGGGGGGGCCGGCGTAAACATTCAGTACTTC
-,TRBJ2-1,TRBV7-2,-,CASSPNPSSYNEQFF,TGTGCCAGCAGCCCGAACCCAAGCTCCTACAATGAGCAGTTCTTC
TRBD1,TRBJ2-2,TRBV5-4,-,CASSFRGQTNTGELFF,TGTGCCAGCAGCTTCCGGGGACAGACTAACACCGGGGAGCTGTTTTTT
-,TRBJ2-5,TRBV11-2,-,CASSGLRVLQETQYF,TGTGCCAGCAGCGGACTAAGGGTACTCCAAGAGACCCAGTACTTC
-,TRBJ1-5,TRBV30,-,CAWSLGENQPQHF,TGTGCCTGGAGTCTAGGAGAGAATCAGCCCCAGCATTTT
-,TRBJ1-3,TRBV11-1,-,CASSFGRQRISGNTIYF,TGTGCCAGCAGCTTTGGGAGGCAGAGAATCTCTGGAAACACCATATATTTT
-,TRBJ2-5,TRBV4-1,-,CASSHNQGSSGSIQYF,TGCGCCAGCAGCCACAACCAGGGCTCATCTGGGTCGATCCAGTACTTC
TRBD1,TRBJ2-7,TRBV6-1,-,CASSERGRGIYEQYF,TGTGCCAGCAGTGAAAGGGGCAGGGGGATTTACGAGCAGTACTTC
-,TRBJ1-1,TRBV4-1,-,CASSQDEPPRRVWTEAFF,TGCGCCAGCAGCCAAGACGAACCGCCGCGGCGGGTTTGGACTGAAGCTTTCTTT
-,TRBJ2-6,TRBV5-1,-,CASSFSAGTVSGANVLTF,TGCGCCAGCAGCTTCTCTGCAGGGACCGTCTCTGGGGCCAACGTCCTGACTTTC
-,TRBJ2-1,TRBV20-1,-,CSGLGAVEQFF,TGCAGTGGGCTAGGGGCCGTTGAGCAGTTCTTC
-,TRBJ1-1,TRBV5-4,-,CASSLRGVSEAFF,TGTGCCAGCAGCTTGAGGGGTGTTTCTGAAGCTTTCTTT
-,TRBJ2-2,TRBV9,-,CASNQRYYGELFF,TGTGCCAGCAACCAGCGGTATTACGGGGAGCTGTTTTTT
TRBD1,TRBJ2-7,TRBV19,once,CASSRTGIYEQYF,TGTGCCAGTTCCCGGACAGGTATCTACGAGCAGTACTTC
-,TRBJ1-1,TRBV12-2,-,CASRSEGGRTEAFF,TGTGCAAGTCGCTCAGAAGGGGGCCGGACTGAAGCTTTCTTT
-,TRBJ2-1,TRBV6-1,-,CASMLYSYNEQFF,TGTGCCAGCATGCTGTACTCCTACAATGAGCAGTTCTTC
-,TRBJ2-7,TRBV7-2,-,CASSLLGSYEQYF,TGTGCCAGCAGCTTATTGGGCAGTTACGAGCAGTACTTC
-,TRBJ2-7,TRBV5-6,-,CASSLAYEQYF,TGTGCCAGCAGCTTGGCCTACGAGCAGTACTTC
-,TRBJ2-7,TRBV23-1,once,CASSQLGIRSYEQYF,TGCGCCAGCAGTCAATTAGGCATCCGTTCCTACGAGCAGTACTTC
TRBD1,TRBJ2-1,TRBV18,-,CASSGQGAYNEQFF,TGTGCCAGCTCGGGACAGGGGGCCTACAATGAGCAGTTCTTC
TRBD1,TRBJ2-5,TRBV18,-,CASSPRRRTGVTYQETQYF,TGTGCCAGCTCACCACGACGCCGAACAGGGGTAACGTACCAAGAGACCCAGTACTTC
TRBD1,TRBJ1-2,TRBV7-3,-,CASSPQGLDGYTF,TGTGCCAGCAGCCCACAGGGGCTGGATGGCTACACCTTC
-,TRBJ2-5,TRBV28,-,CASSLGGPSETQYF,TGTGCCAGCAGTTTAGGCGGACCCTCAGAGACCCAGTACTTC
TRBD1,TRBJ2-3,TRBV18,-,CASSTGQGLDTQYF,TGTGCCAGCTCTACGGGACAGGGGTTAGATACGCAGTATTTT
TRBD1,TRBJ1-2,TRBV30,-,CAWKSDRGFNYGYTF,TGTGCCTGGAAGTCGGACAGGGGATTTAACTATGGCTACACCTTC
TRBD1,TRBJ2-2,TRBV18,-,CASSPPQGGFTGELFF,TGTGCCAGCTCACCACCCCAAGGGGGCTTCACCGGGGAGCTGTTTTTT
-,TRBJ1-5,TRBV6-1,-,CASSVVGQSNQPQHF,TGTGCCAGCAGTGTCGTGGGCCAGTCCAATCAGCCCCAGCATTTT
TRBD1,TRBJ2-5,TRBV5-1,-,CASSFGTGDRGETQYF,TGCGCCAGCAGCTTCGGGACAGGGGATCGCGGGGAGACCCAGTACTTC
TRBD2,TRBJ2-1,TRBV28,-,CASSLIRWEGLAGNYNEQFF,TGTGCCAGCAGTTTAATTAGATGGGAGGGGCTAGCGGGAAACTACAATGAGCAGTTCTTC